This T cell receptor (beta chain) appears in the sequencing data of a study of breast tumors, draining lymph nodes, adjacent tissues. Findings and limits, study-wide: Tumors had less TCR diversity than lymph nodes, more than nontumor tissue. Luminal-like breast cancer showed significantly greater tumor-nontumor repertoire similarity than basal-like breast cancer did.

Breast cancer patients provided tissue from their axillary draining lymph nodes. Germline V CDR1 and CDR2: GTSNPN, SVGIG (reference sequence). The CDR3 runs to 14 residues. Trimming at V came to 2 bases and at J to 3 bases, leaving 4 bases not matched to a gene. TCRdb recomputed calls from the multiplex PCR reads with MiXCR, one row per CDR3 protein. The sample yields tens of thousands of distinct CDR3 sequences, around 29% seen once. This clonotype was observed many times. Antigen specificity is unknown. The chain carries TRBV30 and TRBJ2-7, with 10 positions matching TRBD1. This clonotype was obtained from a female donor with breast cancer. Some clones in this sample may be carry-over from other donors' samples. The sample was axillary lymph node tissue. CDR3 nucleotides: TGTGCCTGGAGTACAGGGACAGGGGACTACGAGCAGTACTTC. Protein product: CAWSTGTGDYEQYF.